The entry below describes one TCR beta chain. Its antigen remains unidentified. Between the trimmed V and J ends, which lost 5 bases and 5 bases, there was a span of 15 bases. The CDR3 contains 14 residues. CDR1 is SGHAT and CDR2 is FQNNGV in the germline V gene. The sample comes from a study of CD4 T cells in relation to SARS-CoV-2 and coronaviruses. On the study more broadly: TCR beta CDR3s were sequenced after approximately ten-day antigen culture of PBMCs.

Profiling relied on immunoSEQ multiplex PCR, and the TCRdb table lists in-frame clones only, not all of them. The top ten clones hold 20% to 25% of a sample with approximately 30,000 clones, about 79% of them seen once. Before the COVID-19 pandemic, during about 2011-2019, CD4+ T cells were taken from unexposed donors. The cells were cultured for 10 days before CD4+ T cells were isolated. Testing used SARS-CoV-2 S/N and four cold-coronavirus spikes on unexposed-donor CD4+ T cells, cells permitting. Cultures held some 1.8 million PBMCs per well with around 9.8 IU/ml IL-2. Half the medium was replaced with IL-2 medium on days 3 and 7.

This chain uses TRBV11-2 with TRBJ2-5; a possible D gene is TRBD1 (7 bases). Material: CD4+ T cells from PBMCs, cultured in vitro. This sequence was found in a human donor in good health. CDR3 nucleotide sequence: TGTGCCAGCAGCCGGCAGGGGGGCGGGGAGACCCAGTACTTC. It encodes CASSRQGGGETQYF.